One and the same sample provided the 22 T cell receptor beta chains below, sequenced in a study of blood T cell repertoires in COVID-19. Measured with immunoSEQ multiplex PCR; TCRdb has only the in-frame clones, and not every one. The table records fewer than 50,000 clones, around 90% of them present only once. The material sequenced was peripheral blood. Receptors originate from a man aged 55 to 70 with active or convalescent COVID-19.

The V call is TRBV9, the J call TRBJ2-4; D is perhaps TRBD2 (5 bases). The CDR3 runs 14 residues. Germline-derived CDR1 and CDR2 are SGDLS and YYNGEE. V lost 0 bases and J lost 6, with 10 bases in between. Here the CDR3 reads CASSVAEGRNIQYF. CDR3 in DNA: TGTGCCAGCAGCGTAGCAGAGGGAAGAAACATTCAGTACTTC.

V gene TRBV15 combines with J gene TRBJ1-2; 8 nucleotides match TRBD1. Germline CDR1 LNHNV, CDR2 YYDKDF (reference sequence). This CDR3 contains 16 residues. The V and J ends lost 0 bases and 8 bases, in that order; junction bases with no gene match: 11. This CDR3 is CATSRDLSGGTWGYTF. DNA of the CDR3: TGTGCCACCAGCAGAGATTTGTCAGGGGGCACGTGGGGCTACACCTTC.

In nucleotides, the CDR3 is TGTGCCAGCAGCGTAAGAGATGAGCAGTACTTC. Protein product: CASSVRDEQYF. J is TRBJ2-7 and V is TRBV9; no clear D. Deletions cut 1 base from V and 7 bases from J, with 6 bases between. CDR1 is SGDLS, CDR2 YYNGEE, per germline. The CDR3 runs 11 residues.

CDR3 amino acids: CATSGGGNQETQYF. The CDR3 DNA reads TGTGCCACCAGCGGGGGGGGAAACCAAGAGACCCAGTACTTC. V and J are TRBV15 and TRBJ2-5, with TRBD2 matching over 7 bases. Trimming at V came to 5 bases and at J to 0 bases, leaving 3 bases not matched to a gene. There are 14 residues in the CDR3. Germline V lookup: CDR1 LNHNV, CDR2 YYDKDF (reference sequence).

The J gene is TRBJ2-1, the V gene TRBV10-1, with 11 bases that match TRBD2. Losses at the gene ends were 2 bases for V and 5 bases for J; bases not matched to a gene: 5. The germline V gene has CDR1 WNHNN and CDR2 SYGVQD (reference sequence). This CDR3 comprises 16 residues. CDR3 bases: TGCGCCAGCAGTGAGAAGACTAGCGGGGCTCACAATGAGCAGTTCTTC. This sequence encodes CASSEKTSGAHNEQFF.

This rearrangement joins TRBV19 to TRBJ1-5; D remains ambiguous. V lost 8 bases and J 7 bases, leaving 15 bases between the germline ends. CDR3 length equals 13 residues. In germline, CDR1 is LNHDA, CDR2 SQIVND (reference sequence). The CDR3 spells CASLDYAGQPQHF. CDR3 DNA: TGTGCCAGTCTAGACTATGCTGGCCAGCCCCAGCATTTT.

The V and J genes are TRBV5-4 and TRBJ2-1, with TRBD2 matching 11 bases. Germline lookup yields CDR1 SGHNT and CDR2 YYREEE (reference sequence). The CDR3 covers 14 residues. V dropped 7 bases and J dropped 4; count of bases not matched to a gene: 4. The CDR3 sequence is CASRTSGPYNEQFF. The CDR3 DNA reads as TGTGCCAGCCGGACTAGCGGGCCTTACAATGAGCAGTTCTTC.

The chain has TRBV19 and TRBJ1-1, with D uncertain. This CDR3 has 12 amino acids. Between the trimmed V and J ends, which lost 3 bases and 5 bases, there was a span of 7 bases. Germline CDR1 is LNHDA and CDR2 is SQIVND (reference sequence). CDR3 sequence (DNA): TGTGCCAGTAGTATTGGTAGTACTGAAGCTTTCTTT. Translation gives CASSIGSTEAFF.

CDR3 protein: CASSLVWSGRAEDTQYF. For the CDR3, the DNA is TGTGCCAGCAGCTTAGTATGGAGCGGGAGGGCCGAAGATACGCAGTATTTT. V gene TRBV7-2 combines with J gene TRBJ2-3, with 10 nucleotides matching TRBD2. The trim removed 1 base at V and 5 bases at J, leaving 9 bases unmatched. CDR1 and CDR2 from the germline V gene are SGHTA and FQGNSA. The CDR3 totals 17 residues.

The CDR3 reads CASSKTGTSGRRTEQFF. The CDR3 nucleotides are TGTGCCAGCAGCAAAACCGGGACTAGCGGGAGGCGGACTGAGCAGTTCTTC. This chain uses TRBV13 with TRBJ2-1, with 15 bases that match TRBD2. The CDR3 spans 17 residues. Germline V CDR1 and CDR2: PRHDT, FYEKMQ (reference sequence). V was pared by 5 bases and J by 9 bases, with 11 bases of the junction left unmatched.

The rearrangement links TRBV2 to TRBJ2-1; TRBD2 is a possible D gene (6 bases). The CDR3 has 13 residues. Germline V gives CDR1 SNHLY, CDR2 FYNNEI. V lost 6 bases, J lost 9 bases, and 15 bases lay in between. CDR3 protein: CASRAGTVGEQFF. The CDR3 DNA sequence: TGTGCCAGCAGGGCGGGGACTGTTGGTGAGCAGTTCTTC.

V usage is TRBV5-6 and J usage is TRBJ1-1, with D perhaps matching TRBD1 (6 bases). The CDR3 loop spans 14 amino acids. CDR1 SGHDT and CDR2 YYEEEE come from the germline V gene. With 2 bases removed from V and 1 base from J, the gap between germline ends came to 9 bases. CDR3 sequence: CASSLGGENTEAFF. The CDR3 region has the DNA TGTGCCAGCAGCTTAGGGGGGGAGAACACTGAAGCTTTCTTT.

The rearrangement links TRBV24-1 to TRBJ1-2, with TRBD1 matching over 7 bases. This CDR3 contains 14 residues. J gave up 4 bases and V 3 bases, and 4 bases lay outside the gene matches. Germline V lookup: CDR1 KGHDR, CDR2 SFDVKD. CDR3 bases: TGTGCCACCAGTGATAGGGGGCGCGCCTATGGCTACACCTTC. This translates into CATSDRGRAYGYTF.

This clone was detected a few times. The chain joins TRBV6-5 to TRBJ1-2; D remains ambiguous. Germline-derived CDR1 and CDR2 are MNHEY and SVGAGI. The CDR3 sequence is 16 residues long. V was cut by 0 bases and J by 7 bases, with 18 bases left in between. CDR3 nucleotides: TGTGCCAGCAGTTACTCGGAAGAGACTCCATGGCTTGGCTACACCTTC. It encodes CASSYSEETPWLGYTF.

The gene calls are TRBV28 and TRBJ1-1, with D perhaps matching TRBD1 (5 bases). Germline V gene sequence: CDR1 MDHEN, CDR2 SYDVKM. This CDR3 is 12 amino acids long. V was cut by 2 bases and J by 11 bases, with 12 bases left in between. CDR3 in amino acids: CASSLGGMVAFF. The CDR3, as DNA: TGTGCCAGCAGTTTAGGGGGGATGGTGGCTTTCTTT.

The rearrangement joins TRBV7-2 to TRBJ2-3; weak D call: TRBD2 (6 bases). Germline V gene sequence: CDR1 SGHTA, CDR2 FQGNSA. The CDR3 totals 16 residues. V lost 6 bases, J lost 0 bases, and 16 bases lay in between. The CDR3 sequence: CASRHRRGGSTDTQYF. CDR3 in DNA: TGTGCCAGCAGGCACAGGAGGGGCGGAAGCACAGATACGCAGTATTTT.

This clone was counted a few times. J is TRBJ2-1 and V is TRBV28; 7 bases are a match to TRBD2. The germline gives CDR1 MDHEN, CDR2 SYDVKM. V lost 6 bases to trimming and J lost 4 bases; unmatched junction nucleotides: 12. The CDR3 loop spans 16 amino acids. Written as DNA, the CDR3 is TGTGCCAGCAGCTCCTGGAGTAGCGGGCGATACAATGAGCAGTTCTTC. The encoded protein is CASSSWSSGRYNEQFF.

The rearrangement uses TRBV6-1 and TRBJ2-7, with TRBD2 identical over 8 bases. In germline, CDR1 is MNHNS, CDR2 SASEGT. V dropped 1 base and J dropped 3; count of bases not matched to a gene: 20. This CDR3 region has 20 residues. The CDR3 loop is CASSEDGRALLPFTHYEQYF. The CDR3 DNA follows: TGTGCCAGCAGTGAAGACGGGAGGGCCCTCTTGCCCTTTACCCACTACGAGCAGTACTTC.

The genes are TRBV5-4 and TRBJ1-4; D remains ambiguous. Germline lookup yields CDR1 SGHNT and CDR2 YYREEE (reference sequence). The CDR3 length is 13 residues. V lost 3 bases to trimming and J lost 12 bases, with 15 bases between them. As DNA, the CDR3 is TGTGCCAGCAGCTCCCCCCCTCAGGTAGAACTGTTTTTT. Translating it yields CASSSPPQVELFF.

This chain connects TRBV10-3 to TRBJ1-5; D unresolved. Germline V lookup: CDR1 ENHRY, CDR2 SYGVKD. The CDR3 extends over 12 amino acids. The V gene lost 2 bases and the J gene lost 4 bases, with 3 bases spanning the gap. CDR3 nucleotides: TGTGCCATCAGTGAGACAAATCAGCCCCAGCATTTT. This sequence encodes CAISETNQPQHF.

The J gene is TRBJ1-2, the V gene TRBV6-5, with D possibly TRBD1 on 6 matching bases. V lost 5 bases, J lost 8 bases, and 15 bases lay in between. The V gene's germline CDR1 is MNHEY and CDR2 SVGAGI. There are 13 residues in the CDR3. As DNA, the CDR3 is TGTGCCAGCAGTCAGACAGGAAGTATCGGCTACACCTTC. Translated: CASSQTGSIGYTF.

The V gene is TRBV25-1, the J gene TRBJ2-3; 7 bases fit TRBD2. With V trimmed by 2 bases and J by 6 bases, 17 bases remained unmatched. Germline V gene data show CDR1 as MGHDK and CDR2 as SYGVNS. The CDR3 spans 18 residues. The CDR3 spells CASSEEVSWGRALDTQYF. The CDR3, as DNA: TGTGCCAGCAGTGAAGAAGTCTCTTGGGGGAGGGCATTGGATACGCAGTATTTT. The entire variable domain, with the rest obtained from reference TRBV25-1 and TRBJ2-3, is as follows: EADIYQTPRYLVIGTGKKITLECSQTMGHDKMYWYQQDPGMELHLIHYSYGVNSTEKGDLSSESTVSRIRTEHFPLTLESARPSHTSQYLCASSEEVSWGRALDTQYFGPGTRLTVL.